There are a few counts of the clone carrying this TCR beta chain. No antigen is known for it. The data were obtained in a study of cytomegalovirus exposure and HLA in healthy donors. The overall study: Counted in an early data release were about 85 million unique TCRs from HLA-typed donors. Across around 400 genotyped donors, about 80% landed in the Caucasian-associated ancestry cluster. The study, taken as a whole, reports: Analyzed later, association rates of TCRs varied across HLA loci, with DRB1 most and HLA-C fewest.

Both 60 Vbeta primers and 13 Jbeta primers went into the PCR. TCRdb keeps only in-frame clones here, not all; method: immunoSEQ multiplex PCR. The sample has more than 90,000 clones, about 61% seen once. The TCR sequence derives from a woman aged 25 to 39 in good health and CMV-seronegative. Sequencing used PBMCs.

CDR3 nucleotide sequence: TGTGCCAGCAGTACGGCTAGCGGGAGCCTAGGAAAGACCCAGTACTTC. It yields the protein CASSTASGSLGKTQYF. The V and J genes are TRBV28 and TRBJ2-5, with 10 bases fitting TRBD2. Trimming cost V 5 bases and J 6 bases; bases outside gene matches: 12. The CDR3 covers 16 residues. Germline assignment: CDR1 MDHEN and CDR2 SYDVKM.